The T cell receptor beta chain under discussion was sequenced for a study of shared clonotypes between healthy human individuals. Study-level background: The donor group consisted of two women and a few men, aged 18 to 49.

Genomic DNA belonging to each subset was distributed in equal measure over several immunoSEQ plates. Replicate PCRs run on sorted subsets employed around 200 ng DNA, approximately 30,000 T cell genomes. Libraries were prepared by immunoSEQ multiplex PCR; TCRdb keeps only in-frame clonotypes and omits some of them. The sample consists of 2 million to 2.5 million clones, roughly 95% of them appearing once. The study's findings and limits: Depth was large, yet rarefaction showed that sorted-subset sequencing was incomplete.

The CDR3 covers 16 residues. J lost 12 bases, V lost 5 bases, and 18 bases had no gene match. The germline V gene has CDR1 GTSNPN and CDR2 SVGIG (reference sequence). As for this clone: Its antigen is undetermined.

This sequence was found in a man aged 18 to 35 in good health. Sequences were obtained from naive CD4+ T cells sorted from blood. As to subset: CD45RA+ positively selected. The chain employs TRBV30 and TRBJ1-6, with TRBD1 identical over 8 bases. The CDR3 DNA follows: TGTGCCTGGGCAAAAAGCGGGACAGGTTACATGAAACCCCTCCACTTT. The encoded protein is CAWAKSGTGYMKPLHF.